The 6 T cell receptor beta chains below were found in one sample sequenced in a study of blood T cell repertoires in COVID-19. Assay used: immunoSEQ multiplex PCR; TCRdb lists only in-frame clones, some missing. The sample includes 250,000 to 350,000 clones, about nine tenths of them seen just once. The sequenced material came from peripheral blood. Receptor source: a man in his late teens or twenties with active or convalescent COVID-19.

This chain connects TRBV7-9 to TRBJ2-5; 13 bases map to TRBD2. The trim removed 5 bases at V and 6 bases at J, leaving 9 bases unmatched. Germline CDR1 reads SEHNR; CDR2 reads FQNEAQ (reference sequence). This CDR3 spans 16 amino acids. CDR3 DNA sequence: TGTGCCAGCAGCCCGGTACCGACTAGCGGGGGGAAGACCCAGTACTTC. Translating it yields CASSPVPTSGGKTQYF. The full variable domain, in which reference TRBV7-9 and TRBJ2-5 provide the parts outside the CDR3, is DTGVSQNPRHKITKRGQNVTFRCDPISEHNRLYWYRQTLGQGPEFLTYFQNEAQLEKSRLLSDRFSAERPKGSFSTLEIQRTEQGDSAMYLCASSPVPTSGGKTQYFGPGTRLLVL.

This chain links TRBV6-5 with TRBJ2-2; 8 bases agree with TRBD1. The J segment lost 7 bases and the V segment lost 4 bases, leaving 5 bases of the junction unmatched. Germline-derived CDR1 and CDR2 are MNHEY and SVGAGI. This CDR3 comprises 14 residues. The CDR3 loop reads CASSFDRGHGELFF. In DNA, the CDR3 is TGTGCCAGCAGTTTCGACAGGGGTCACGGGGAGCTGTTTTTT.

V usage is TRBV13 and J usage is TRBJ2-7; 12 positions agree with TRBD2. Germline CDR1 PRHDT, CDR2 FYEKMQ (reference sequence). The CDR3 covers 16 residues. Unmatched junction bases numbered 11, after V lost 6 bases and J lost 5 bases. The CDR3 sequence: CASRIGLAGTMNEQYF. The CDR3 coding sequence is TGTGCCAGCAGAATCGGACTAGCGGGAACAATGAACGAGCAGTACTTC.

As concerns this clone: The sample has other DNA sequences that encode this CDR3 too. The chain uses TRBV5-4 and TRBJ2-5; 7 bases are a match to TRBD1. J was trimmed by 2 bases and V by 3 bases; bases with no gene match: 1. The CDR3 covers 13 residues. The germline gives CDR1 SGHNT, CDR2 YYREEE (reference sequence). The DNA for the CDR3 is TGTGCCAGCAGCTGGGACAGTCAAGAGACCCAGTACTTC. Amino acids: CASSWDSQETQYF.

This chain joins TRBV10-1 and TRBJ2-3; 9 positions match TRBD1. CDR1 WNHNN and CDR2 SYGVQD come from the germline V gene (reference sequence). The CDR3 length is 17 residues. Trimming at V came to 3 bases and at J to 1 base, leaving 8 bases not matched to a gene. The CDR3 coding sequence is TGCGCCAGCAGTGAAGGACAGGGGTTTATGGGCACAGATACGCAGTATTTT. It yields the protein CASSEGQGFMGTDTQYF.

Only one count was recorded for this clone. The genes are TRBV12-3 or TRBV12-4 and TRBJ1-1; D is unclear. This CDR3 has 13 residues. Trimming removed 6 bases at V and 10 bases at J, with 18 bases between. The CDR3 is CASRITSERRAFF. The CDR3 nucleotides read TGTGCCAGCAGGATCACCTCCGAGAGGCGAGCTTTCTTT.